This T cell receptor beta chain stems from a study of PD-1 blockade in classical Hodgkin lymphoma. Trimming at V came to 3 bases and at J to 4 bases, leaving 4 bases not matched to a gene. The length of the CDR3 is 13 residues. Germline assignment: CDR1 SGHRS and CDR2 YFSETQ. Every patient relapsed after autologous stem cell transplantation, and brentuximab vedotin exposure varied. Clones were sequenced by immunoSEQ multiplex PCR, and TCRdb holds only the in-frame ones, with some missing. The sample lists some 96,000 clones; more than 80% were seen once. This receptor was obtained from a human donor with classical Hodgkin lymphoma. The J gene is TRBJ2-7, the V gene TRBV5-1; 7 positions match TRBD1. Sequencing was performed on peripheral blood mononuclear cells (PBMCs), taken before the second cycle of nivolumab. Written as DNA, the CDR3 is TGCGCCAGCAGCTATGACAGGGTGTACGAGCAGTACTTC. The encoded protein is CASSYDRVYEQYF.